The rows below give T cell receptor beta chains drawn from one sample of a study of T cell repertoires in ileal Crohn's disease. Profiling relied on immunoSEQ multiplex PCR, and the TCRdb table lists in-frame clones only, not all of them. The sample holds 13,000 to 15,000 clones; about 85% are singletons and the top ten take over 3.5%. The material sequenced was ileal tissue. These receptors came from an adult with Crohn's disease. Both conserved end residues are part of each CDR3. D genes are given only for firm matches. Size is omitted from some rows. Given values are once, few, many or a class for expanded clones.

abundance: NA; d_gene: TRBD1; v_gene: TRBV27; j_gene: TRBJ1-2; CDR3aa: CATATGTYGYTF; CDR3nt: TGTGCCACCGCGACAGGGACCTATGGCTACACCTTC
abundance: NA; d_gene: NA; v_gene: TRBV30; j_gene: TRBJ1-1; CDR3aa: CAWTKGSRTEAFF; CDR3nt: TGTGCCTGGACCAAGGGGTCGAGGACTGAAGCTTTCTTT
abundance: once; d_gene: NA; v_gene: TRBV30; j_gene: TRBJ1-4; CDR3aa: CAWSVSQGFPNEKLFF; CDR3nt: TGTGCCTGGAGTGTTTCCCAGGGATTCCCTAATGAAAAACTGTTTTTT
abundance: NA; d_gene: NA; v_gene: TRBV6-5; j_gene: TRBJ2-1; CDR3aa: CASRLKPSSYNEQFF; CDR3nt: TGTGCCAGCAGGCTAAAACCGAGCTCCTACAATGAGCAGTTCTTC
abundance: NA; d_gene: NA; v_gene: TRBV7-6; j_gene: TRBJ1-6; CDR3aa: CASSLAGASEKSPLHF; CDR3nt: TGTGCCAGCAGCTTAGCAGGGGCCTCGGAAAAATCACCCCTCCACTTT
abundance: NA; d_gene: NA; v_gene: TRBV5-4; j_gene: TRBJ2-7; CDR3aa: CASSLAAVQGMHEQYF; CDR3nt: TGTGCCAGCAGCTTGGCGGCGGTGCAGGGGATGCACGAGCAGTACTTC
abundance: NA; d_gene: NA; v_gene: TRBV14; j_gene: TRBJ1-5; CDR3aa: CASSQDRFRGYSNQPQHF; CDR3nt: TGTGCCAGCAGCCAAGATCGATTTCGGGGGTATAGCAATCAGCCCCAGCATTTT
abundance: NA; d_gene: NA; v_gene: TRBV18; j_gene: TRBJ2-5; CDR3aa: CASSPWHGETQYF; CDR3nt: TGTGCCAGCTCACCATGGCATGGAGAGACCCAGTACTTC
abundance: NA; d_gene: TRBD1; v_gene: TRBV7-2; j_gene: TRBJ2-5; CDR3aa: CASRGQGQETQYF; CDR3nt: TGTGCCAGCCGTGGACAGGGCCAAGAGACCCAGTACTTC
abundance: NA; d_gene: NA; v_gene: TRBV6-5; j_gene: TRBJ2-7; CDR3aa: CASSSGGTSYEQYF; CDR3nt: TGTGCCAGCAGTTCTGGCGGGACCTCCTACGAGCAGTACTTC
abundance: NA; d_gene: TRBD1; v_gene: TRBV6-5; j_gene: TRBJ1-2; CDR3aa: CASSYSWDRGQGHTF; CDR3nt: TGTGCCAGCAGTTACTCTTGGGACAGGGGGCAAGGCCACACCTTC
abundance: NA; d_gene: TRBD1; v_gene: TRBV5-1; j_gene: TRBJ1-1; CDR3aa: CASSLVWGQTNTEAFF; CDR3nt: TGCGCCAGCAGCTTGGTTTGGGGACAGACGAACACTGAAGCTTTCTTT
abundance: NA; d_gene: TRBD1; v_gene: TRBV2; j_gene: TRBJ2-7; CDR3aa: CASSQRTGGSYEQYF; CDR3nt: TGTGCCAGCAGTCAGCGAACAGGGGGCTCCTACGAGCAGTACTTC
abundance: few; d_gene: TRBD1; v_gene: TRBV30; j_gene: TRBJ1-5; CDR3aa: CAADRGFNQPQHF; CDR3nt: TGTGCCGCTGACAGGGGGTTCAATCAGCCCCAGCATTTT
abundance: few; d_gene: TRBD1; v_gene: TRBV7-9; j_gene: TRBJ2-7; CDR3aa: CASSTGTGGVLEQYF; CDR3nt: TGTGCCAGCAGCACAGGGACAGGGGGAGTACTGGAGCAGTACTTC
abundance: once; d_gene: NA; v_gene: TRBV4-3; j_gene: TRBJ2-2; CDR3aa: CASSQVAVNTGELFF; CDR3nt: TGCGCCAGCAGCCAAGTGGCTGTGAACACCGGGGAGCTGTTTTTT
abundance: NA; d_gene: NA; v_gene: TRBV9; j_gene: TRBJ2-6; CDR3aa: CASDREAGANVLTF; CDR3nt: TGTGCCAGCGACAGGGAGGCGGGGGCCAACGTCCTGACTTTC
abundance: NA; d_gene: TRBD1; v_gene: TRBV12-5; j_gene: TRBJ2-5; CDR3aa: CASGLPLTGAETQYF; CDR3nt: TGTGCTAGTGGTTTACCTCTGACAGGGGCGGAGACCCAGTACTTC
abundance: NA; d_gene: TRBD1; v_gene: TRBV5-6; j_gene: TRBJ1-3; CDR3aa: CASSFWGRGRTGNTIYF; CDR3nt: TGTGCGAGCAGCTTTTGGGGAAGGGGGCGCACGGGAAACACCATATATTTT
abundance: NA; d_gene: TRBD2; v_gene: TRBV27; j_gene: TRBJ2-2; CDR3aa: CASSGTSGRGPFGGELFF; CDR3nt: TGTGCCAGCAGTGGGACTAGCGGGAGAGGTCCTTTTGGCGGGGAGCTGTTTTTT
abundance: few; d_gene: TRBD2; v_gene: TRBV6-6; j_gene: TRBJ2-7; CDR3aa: CASSLRGGPYEQYF; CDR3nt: TGTGCCAGCAGCCTTCGGGGGGGGCCCTACGAGCAGTACTTC
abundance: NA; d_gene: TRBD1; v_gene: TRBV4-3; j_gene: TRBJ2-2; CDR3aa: CASSQAQGATTGELFF; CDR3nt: TGCGCCAGCAGCCAAGCCCAGGGGGCAACAACCGGGGAGCTGTTTTTT
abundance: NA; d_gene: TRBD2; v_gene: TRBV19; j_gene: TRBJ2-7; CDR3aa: CASSTAGGSYEQYF; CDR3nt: TGTGCCAGTAGTACCGCGGGGGGCTCCTACGAGCAGTACTTC
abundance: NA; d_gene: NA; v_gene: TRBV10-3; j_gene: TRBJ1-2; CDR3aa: CAISESTVGGLYGYTF; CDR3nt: TGTGCCATCAGTGAGTCAACAGTGGGGGGTCTCTATGGCTACACCTTC
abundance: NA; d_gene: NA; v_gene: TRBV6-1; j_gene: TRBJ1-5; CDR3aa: CASSEIVGQPQHF; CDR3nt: TGTGCCAGCAGTGAAATAGTCGGGCAGCCCCAGCATTTT
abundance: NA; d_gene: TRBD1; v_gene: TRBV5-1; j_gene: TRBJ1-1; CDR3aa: CASSLGSGGAGEAFF; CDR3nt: TGCGCCAGCAGCTTGGGATCAGGGGGCGCGGGTGAAGCTTTCTTT
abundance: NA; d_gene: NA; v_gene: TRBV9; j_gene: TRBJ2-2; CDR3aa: CASSVNSLDTGELFF; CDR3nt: TGTGCCAGCAGCGTAAACAGTCTCGACACCGGGGAGCTGTTTTTT
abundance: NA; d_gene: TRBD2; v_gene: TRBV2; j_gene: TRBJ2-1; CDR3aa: CASRGQGSLTSGASSYNEQFF; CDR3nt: TGTGCCAGCAGGGGACAGGGATCCCTGACTAGCGGGGCGAGCTCCTACAATGAGCAGTTCTTC
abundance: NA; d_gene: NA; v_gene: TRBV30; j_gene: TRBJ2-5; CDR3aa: CAWSVYRETQYF; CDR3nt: TGTGCCTGGAGTGTATATAGAGAGACCCAGTACTTC
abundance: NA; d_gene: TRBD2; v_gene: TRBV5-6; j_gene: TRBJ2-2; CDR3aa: CASSLGAGGLGGELFF; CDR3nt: TGTGCCAGCAGCTTGGGAGCGGGAGGGCTCGGCGGGGAGCTGTTTTTT
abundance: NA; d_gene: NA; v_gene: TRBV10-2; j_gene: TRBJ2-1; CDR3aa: CASRRGGVYNEQFF; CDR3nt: TGCGCCAGCAGAAGGGGCGGGGTCTACAATGAGCAGTTCTTC
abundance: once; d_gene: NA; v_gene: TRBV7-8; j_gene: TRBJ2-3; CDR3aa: CASSLAQGRDTQYF; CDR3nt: TGTGCCAGCAGCTTAGCGCAGGGCAGGGATACGCAGTATTTT
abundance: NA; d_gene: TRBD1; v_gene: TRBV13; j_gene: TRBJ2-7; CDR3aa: CASSTGDRDFYEQYF; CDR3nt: TGTGCCAGCAGCACCGGGGACAGGGACTTCTACGAGCAGTACTTC
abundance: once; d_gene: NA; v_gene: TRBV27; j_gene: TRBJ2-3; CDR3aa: CASRAGGTDTQYF; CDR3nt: TGTGCCAGCAGGGCAGGGGGGACCGATACGCAGTATTTT
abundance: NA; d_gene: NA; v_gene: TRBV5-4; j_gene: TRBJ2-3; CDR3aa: CASSSPTLYTDTQYF; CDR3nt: TGTGCCAGCAGCTCCCCAACATTATACACAGATACGCAGTATTTT
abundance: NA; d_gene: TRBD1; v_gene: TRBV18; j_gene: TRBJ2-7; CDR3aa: CASSPPGQSSYEQYF; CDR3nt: TGTGCCAGCTCACCGCCGGGACAGAGCTCCTACGAGCAGTACTTC
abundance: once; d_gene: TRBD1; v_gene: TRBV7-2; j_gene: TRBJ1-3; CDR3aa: CASSLAGQVSGNTIYF; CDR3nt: TGTGCCAGCAGCTTAGCGGGACAGGTCTCTGGAAACACCATATATTTT
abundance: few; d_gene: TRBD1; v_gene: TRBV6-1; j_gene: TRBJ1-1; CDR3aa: CASSLDRVARAFF; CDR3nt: TGTGCCAGCAGTCTCGACAGGGTAGCAAGGGCTTTCTTT
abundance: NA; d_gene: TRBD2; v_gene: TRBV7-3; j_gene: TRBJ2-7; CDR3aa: CASSITSGVYEQYF; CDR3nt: TGTGCCAGCAGCATCACTAGCGGGGTATACGAGCAGTACTTC
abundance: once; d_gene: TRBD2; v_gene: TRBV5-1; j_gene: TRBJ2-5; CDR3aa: CASSEGTSGSTSETQYF; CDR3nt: TGCGCCAGCAGTGAGGGGACTAGCGGGAGCACGTCAGAGACCCAGTACTTC
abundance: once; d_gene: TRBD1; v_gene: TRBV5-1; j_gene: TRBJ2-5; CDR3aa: CASSLAGQGQETQYF; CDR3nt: TGCGCCAGCAGCTTGGCGGGACAGGGCCAAGAGACCCAGTACTTC
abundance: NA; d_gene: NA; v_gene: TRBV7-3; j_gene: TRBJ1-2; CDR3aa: CASAGGTGYTF; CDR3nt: TGTGCCTCTGCCGGAGGGACTGGCTACACCTTC
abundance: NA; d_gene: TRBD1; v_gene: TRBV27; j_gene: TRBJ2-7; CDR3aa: CASSPPGTGNYEQYF; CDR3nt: TGTGCCAGCAGCCCGCCCGGGACAGGGAACTACGAGCAGTACTTC
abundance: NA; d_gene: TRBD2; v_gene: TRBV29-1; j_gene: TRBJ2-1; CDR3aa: CSVEGISGIYNEQFF; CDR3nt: TGCAGCGTTGAAGGCATTAGCGGGATTTACAATGAGCAGTTCTTC
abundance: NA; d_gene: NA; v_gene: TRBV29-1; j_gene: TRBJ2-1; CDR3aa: CSEQGGYNEQFF; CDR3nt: TGCAGCGAACAGGGGGGGTACAATGAGCAGTTCTTC
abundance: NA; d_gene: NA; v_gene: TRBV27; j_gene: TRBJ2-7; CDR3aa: CASSLEGGRWVF; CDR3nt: TGTGCCAGCAGTTTAGAAGGGGGACGGTGGGTCTTC
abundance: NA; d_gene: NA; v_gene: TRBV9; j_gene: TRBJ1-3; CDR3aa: CASSEGEGGYSGNTIYF; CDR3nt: TGTGCCAGCAGCGAGGGGGAGGGCGGCTACTCTGGAAACACCATATATTTT
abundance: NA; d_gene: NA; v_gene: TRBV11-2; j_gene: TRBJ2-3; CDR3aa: CASSLETGRFRGTDTQYF; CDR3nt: TGTGCCAGCAGCTTAGAGACAGGGAGGTTTCGGGGCACAGATACGCAGTATTTT
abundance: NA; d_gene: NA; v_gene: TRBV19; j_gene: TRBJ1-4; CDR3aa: CASSTRHGDEKLFF; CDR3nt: TGTGCCAGTAGTACCCGACACGGGGATGAAAAACTGTTTTTT
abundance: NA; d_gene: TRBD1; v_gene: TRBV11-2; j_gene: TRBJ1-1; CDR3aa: CASSIRGRNTEAFF; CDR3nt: TGTGCCAGCAGCATCAGGGGGAGGAACACTGAAGCTTTCTTT
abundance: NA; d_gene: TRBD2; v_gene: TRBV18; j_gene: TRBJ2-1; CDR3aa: CASPTVEAGAKNYNEQFF; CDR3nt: TGTGCCAGCCCCACGGTGGAAGCGGGGGCTAAGAACTACAATGAGCAGTTCTTC
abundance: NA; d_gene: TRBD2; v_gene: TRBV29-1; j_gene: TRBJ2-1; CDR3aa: CSGGGMPGLAATRRFF; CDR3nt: TGCAGCGGCGGGGGTATGCCGGGACTAGCGGCAACTAGGCGGTTCTTC
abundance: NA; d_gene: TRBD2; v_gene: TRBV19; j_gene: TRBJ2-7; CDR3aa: CASSIRLAGVGKSYEQYF; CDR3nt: TGTGCCAGTAGTATACGACTAGCGGGAGTGGGAAAGTCCTACGAGCAGTACTTC
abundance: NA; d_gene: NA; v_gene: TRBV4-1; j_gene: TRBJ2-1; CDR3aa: CASSQPQGWNEQFF; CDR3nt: TGCGCCAGCAGCCAACCACAGGGATGGAATGAGCAGTTCTTC
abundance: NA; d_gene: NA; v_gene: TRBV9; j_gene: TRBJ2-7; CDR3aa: CASSPHPDRFYEQYF; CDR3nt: TGTGCCAGCAGCCCCCACCCGGACAGATTCTACGAGCAGTACTTC
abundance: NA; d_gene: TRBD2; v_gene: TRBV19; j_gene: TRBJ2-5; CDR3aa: CASSGTGGIVETQYF; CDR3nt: TGTGCCAGTAGCGGGACGGGAGGGATCGTTGAGACCCAGTACTTC
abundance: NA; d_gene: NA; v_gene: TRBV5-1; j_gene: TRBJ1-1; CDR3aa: CASSLVLEGTEAFF; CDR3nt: TGCGCCAGCAGCTTGGTGTTGGAGGGCACTGAAGCTTTCTTT
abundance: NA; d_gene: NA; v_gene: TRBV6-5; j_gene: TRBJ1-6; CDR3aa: CASTPTGYGSPLHF; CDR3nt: TGTGCCAGCACCCCCACAGGGTATGGTTCACCCCTCCACTTT
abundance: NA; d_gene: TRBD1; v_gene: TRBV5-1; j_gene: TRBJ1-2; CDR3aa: CASSIAGTGAGYGYTF; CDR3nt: TGCGCCAGCAGCATCGCCGGGACAGGGGCTGGCTATGGCTACACCTTC
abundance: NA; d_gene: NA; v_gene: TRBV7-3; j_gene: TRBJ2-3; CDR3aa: CASGIRGGYTDTQYF; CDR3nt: TGTGCCAGCGGGATTAGGGGCGGCTACACAGATACGCAGTATTTT